A single T cell receptor beta chain is shown here with its context. The data derive from a study of blood T cell repertoires in COVID-19. Background on the study: Spain, Italy and the United States supplied samples that represented acute and convalescent COVID-19.

The assay was immunoSEQ multiplex PCR, and TCRdb's table has in-frame clones only and misses some. The sample records about 480,000 clones, more than 75% being singletons. The clonotype was recovered from a woman in her thirties or forties who had recovered from COVID-19. The source material was PBMCs or T cells enriched from blood (not recorded which).

CDR3 loop: CAIRLQGSGNTIYF. In DNA form, the CDR3 reads TGTGCCATCAGACTACAGGGGTCAGGAAACACCATATATTTT. The chain carries TRBV10-3 and TRBJ1-3; 7 bases are shared with TRBD1. Per germline, CDR1 ENHRY and CDR2 SYGVKD. The CDR3 is made up of 14 amino acids. V dropped 6 bases and J dropped 4; count of bases not matched to a gene: 6.